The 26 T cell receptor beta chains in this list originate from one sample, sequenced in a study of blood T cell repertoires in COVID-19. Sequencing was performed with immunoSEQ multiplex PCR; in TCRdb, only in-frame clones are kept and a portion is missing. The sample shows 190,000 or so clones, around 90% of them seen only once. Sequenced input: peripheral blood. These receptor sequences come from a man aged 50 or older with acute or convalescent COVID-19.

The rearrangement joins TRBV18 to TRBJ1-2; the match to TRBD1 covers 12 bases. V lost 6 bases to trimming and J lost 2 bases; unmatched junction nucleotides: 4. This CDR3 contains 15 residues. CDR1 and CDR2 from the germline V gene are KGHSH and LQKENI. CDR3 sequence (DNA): TGTGCCAGCTCCGGCGGGACAGGGGGCAACTATGGCTACACCTTC. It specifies CASSGGTGGNYGYTF.

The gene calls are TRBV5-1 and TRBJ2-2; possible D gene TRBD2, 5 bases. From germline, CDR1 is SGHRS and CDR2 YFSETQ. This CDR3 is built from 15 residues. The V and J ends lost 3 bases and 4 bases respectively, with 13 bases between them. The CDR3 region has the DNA TGCGCCAGCAGCTCCCGGGAAACGAGCACCGGGGAGCTGTTTTTT. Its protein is CASSSRETSTGELFF.

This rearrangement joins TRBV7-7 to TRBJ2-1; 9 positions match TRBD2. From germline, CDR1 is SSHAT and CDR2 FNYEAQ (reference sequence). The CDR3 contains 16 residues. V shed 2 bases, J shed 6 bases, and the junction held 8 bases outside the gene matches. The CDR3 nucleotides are TGTGCCAGCAGCTTACATGTGCGGGAGGGCCCCAATGAGCAGTTCTTC. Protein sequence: CASSLHVREGPNEQFF.

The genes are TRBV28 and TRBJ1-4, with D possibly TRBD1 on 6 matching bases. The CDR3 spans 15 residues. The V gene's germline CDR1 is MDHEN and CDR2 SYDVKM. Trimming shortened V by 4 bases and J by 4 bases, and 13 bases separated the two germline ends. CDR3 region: CASSSPQGGNEKLFF. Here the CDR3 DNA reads TGTGCCAGCAGTTCACCACAGGGTGGTAATGAAAAACTGTTTTTT.

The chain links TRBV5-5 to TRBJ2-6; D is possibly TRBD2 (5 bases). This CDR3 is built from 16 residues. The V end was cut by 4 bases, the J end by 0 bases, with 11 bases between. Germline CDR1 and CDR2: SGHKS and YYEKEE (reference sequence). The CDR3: CASSREGASGANVLTF. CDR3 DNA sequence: TGTGCCAGCAGCAGAGAGGGAGCCTCTGGGGCCAACGTCCTGACTTTC.

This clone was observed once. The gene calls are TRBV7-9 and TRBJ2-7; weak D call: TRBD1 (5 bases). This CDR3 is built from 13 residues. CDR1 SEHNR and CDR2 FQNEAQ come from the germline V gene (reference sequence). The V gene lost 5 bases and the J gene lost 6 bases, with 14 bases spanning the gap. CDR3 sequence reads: CASSAPSGSEQYV. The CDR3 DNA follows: TGTGCCAGCAGCGCACCCTCAGGGTCCGAGCAGTACGTC.

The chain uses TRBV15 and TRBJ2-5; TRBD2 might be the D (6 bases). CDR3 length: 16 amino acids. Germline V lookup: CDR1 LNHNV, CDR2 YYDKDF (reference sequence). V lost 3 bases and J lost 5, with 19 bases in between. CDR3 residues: CATSSPPGGRAETQYF. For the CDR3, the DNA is TGTGCCACCAGCAGTCCCCCCGGGGGTCGTGCGGAGACCCAGTACTTC.

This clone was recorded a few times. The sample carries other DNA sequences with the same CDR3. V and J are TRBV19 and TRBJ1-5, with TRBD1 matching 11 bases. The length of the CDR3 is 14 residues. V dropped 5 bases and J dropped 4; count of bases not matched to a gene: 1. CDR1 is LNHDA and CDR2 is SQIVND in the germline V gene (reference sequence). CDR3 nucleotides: TGTGCCAGTAGTGGGACAGGGGGTAATCAGCCCCAGCATTTT. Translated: CASSGTGGNQPQHF.

CDR3 bases: TGTGCCAGCAGTGACTCGCAACTCCCAAAACCCCTATACGAGCAGTACTTC. Amino acids: CASSDSQLPKPLYEQYF. The chain joins TRBV6-4 to TRBJ2-7; D remains unclear. V gave up 0 bases and J gave up 4 bases, with 19 bases separating them. CDR1 is MRHNA, CDR2 SNTAGT, per germline. The CDR3 has 17 residues.

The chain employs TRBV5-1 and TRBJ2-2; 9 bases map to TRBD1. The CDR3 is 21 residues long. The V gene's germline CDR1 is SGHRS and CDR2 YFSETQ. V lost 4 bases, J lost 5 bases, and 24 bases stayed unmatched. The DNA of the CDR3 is TGCGCCAGCAGCCTCCGTACAGGGGGCTCGTTAGTGGGGACCGGGACCGGGGAGCTGTTTTTT. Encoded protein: CASSLRTGGSLVGTGTGELFF.

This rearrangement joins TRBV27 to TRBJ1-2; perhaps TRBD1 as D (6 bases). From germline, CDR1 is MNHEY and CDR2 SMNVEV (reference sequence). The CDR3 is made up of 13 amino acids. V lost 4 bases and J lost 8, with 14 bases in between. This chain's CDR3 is CASSYDRRRGYTF. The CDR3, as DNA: TGTGCCAGCAGTTATGACAGGCGTCGGGGCTACACCTTC.

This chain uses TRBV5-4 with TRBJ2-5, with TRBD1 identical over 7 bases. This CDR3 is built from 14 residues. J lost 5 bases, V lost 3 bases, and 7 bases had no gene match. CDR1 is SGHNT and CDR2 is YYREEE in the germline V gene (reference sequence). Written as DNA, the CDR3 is TGTGCCAGCAGCTACACCACAGGGGAGGAGACCCAGTACTTC. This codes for CASSYTTGEETQYF.

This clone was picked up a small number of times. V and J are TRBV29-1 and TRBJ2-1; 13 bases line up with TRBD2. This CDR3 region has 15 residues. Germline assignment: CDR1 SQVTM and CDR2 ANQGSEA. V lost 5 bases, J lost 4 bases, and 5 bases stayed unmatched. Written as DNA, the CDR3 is TGCAGCGTTTCACTAGCGGGAGGGACTTACAATGAGCAGTTCTTC. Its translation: CSVSLAGGTYNEQFF.

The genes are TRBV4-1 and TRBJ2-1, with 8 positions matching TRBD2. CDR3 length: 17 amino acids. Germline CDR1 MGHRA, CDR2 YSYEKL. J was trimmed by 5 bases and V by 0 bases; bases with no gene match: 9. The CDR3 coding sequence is TGCGCCAGCAGCCAAGATCGGACTAGCTACCCCCACAATGAGCAGTTCTTC. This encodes CASSQDRTSYPHNEQFF.

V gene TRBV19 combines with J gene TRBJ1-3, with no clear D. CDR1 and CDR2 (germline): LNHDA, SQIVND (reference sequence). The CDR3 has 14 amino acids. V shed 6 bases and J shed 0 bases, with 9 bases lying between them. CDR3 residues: CASRKGSSGNTIYF. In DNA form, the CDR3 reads TGTGCCAGTAGAAAAGGGAGCTCTGGAAACACCATATATTTT. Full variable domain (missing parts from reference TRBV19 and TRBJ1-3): DGGITQSPKYLFRKEGQNVTLSCEQNLNHDAMYWYRQDPGQGLRLIYYSQIVNDFQKGDIAEGYSVSREKKESFPLTVTSAQKNPTAFYLCASRKGSSGNTIYFGEGSWLTVV.

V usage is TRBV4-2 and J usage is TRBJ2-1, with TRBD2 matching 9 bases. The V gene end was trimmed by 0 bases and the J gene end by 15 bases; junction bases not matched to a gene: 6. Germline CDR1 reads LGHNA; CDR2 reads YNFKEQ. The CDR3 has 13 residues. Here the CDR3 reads CASSQDSIAGAFF. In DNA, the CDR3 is TGTGCCAGCAGCCAAGATTCGATAGCGGGGGCGTTCTTC.

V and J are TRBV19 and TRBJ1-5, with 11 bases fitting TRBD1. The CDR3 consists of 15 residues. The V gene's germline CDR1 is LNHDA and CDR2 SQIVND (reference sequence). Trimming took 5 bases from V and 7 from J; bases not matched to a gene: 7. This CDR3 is CASSFGTGGYQPQHF. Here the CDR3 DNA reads TGTGCCAGTAGTTTCGGGACAGGGGGTTACCAGCCCCAGCATTTT.

CDR3 nucleotide sequence: TGTGCCAGTAGCACTCTAGCGGGAGGGGCTCATGAGCAGTTCTTC. Residues: CASSTLAGGAHEQFF. This chain uses TRBV19 with TRBJ2-1; TRBD2 aligns across 12 bases. Germline loops: CDR1 LNHDA, CDR2 SQIVND (reference sequence). V dropped 6 bases and J dropped 8; count of bases not matched to a gene: 8. There are 15 residues in the CDR3.

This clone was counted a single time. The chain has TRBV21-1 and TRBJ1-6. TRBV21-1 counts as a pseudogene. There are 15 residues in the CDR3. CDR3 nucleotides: TGTGCCAGCAGCAAAAGCCACCCCTATAATTCACCCCTCCACTTT. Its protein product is CASSKSHPYNSPLHF.

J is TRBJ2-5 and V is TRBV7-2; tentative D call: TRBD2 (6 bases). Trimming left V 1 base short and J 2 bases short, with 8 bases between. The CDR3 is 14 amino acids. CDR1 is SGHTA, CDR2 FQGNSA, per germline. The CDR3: CASSLGGTQETQYF. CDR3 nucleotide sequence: TGTGCCAGCAGCTTAGGAGGGACTCAAGAGACCCAGTACTTC.

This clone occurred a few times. The CDR3 is CASRYSRDSGNTIYF. DNA for the CDR3: TGTGCCAGCAGATACAGCAGGGATTCTGGAAACACCATATATTTT. The chain combines TRBV7-9 with TRBJ1-3, with a tentative D call TRBD1 (5 bases). V was shortened by 6 bases and J by 1 base, with 13 bases between the two germline ends. In germline, CDR1 is SEHNR, CDR2 FQNEAQ (reference sequence). The length of the CDR3 is 15 residues.

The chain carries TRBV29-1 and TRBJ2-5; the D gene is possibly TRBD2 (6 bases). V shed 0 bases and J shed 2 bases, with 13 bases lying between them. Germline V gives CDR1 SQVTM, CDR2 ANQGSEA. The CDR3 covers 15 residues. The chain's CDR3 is CSVEDPGLPQETQYF. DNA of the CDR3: TGCAGCGTTGAAGATCCGGGACTCCCACAAGAGACCCAGTACTTC.

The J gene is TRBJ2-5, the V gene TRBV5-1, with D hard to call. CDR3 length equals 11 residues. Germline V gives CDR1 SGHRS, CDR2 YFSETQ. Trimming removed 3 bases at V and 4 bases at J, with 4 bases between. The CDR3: CASSSGETQYF. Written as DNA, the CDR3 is TGCGCCAGCAGCTCGGGAGAGACCCAGTACTTC.

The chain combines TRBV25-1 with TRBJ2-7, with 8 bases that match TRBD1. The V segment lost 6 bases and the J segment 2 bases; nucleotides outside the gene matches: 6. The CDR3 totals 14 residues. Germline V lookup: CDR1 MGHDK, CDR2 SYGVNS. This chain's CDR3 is CASSAPGQAYEQYF. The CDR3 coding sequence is TGTGCCAGCAGCGCACCGGGACAGGCCTACGAGCAGTACTTC.

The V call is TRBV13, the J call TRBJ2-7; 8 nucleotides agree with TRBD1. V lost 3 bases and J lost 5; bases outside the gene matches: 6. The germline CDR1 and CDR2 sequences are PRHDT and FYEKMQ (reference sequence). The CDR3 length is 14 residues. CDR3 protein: CASSLDRVGNEQYF. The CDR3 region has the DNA TGTGCCAGCAGCTTGGACAGGGTGGGAAACGAGCAGTACTTC.

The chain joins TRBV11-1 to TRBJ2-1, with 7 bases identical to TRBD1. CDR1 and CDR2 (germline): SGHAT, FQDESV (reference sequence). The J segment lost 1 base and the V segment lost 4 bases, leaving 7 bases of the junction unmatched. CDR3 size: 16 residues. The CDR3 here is CASSSGQVLSYNEQFF. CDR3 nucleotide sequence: TGTGCCAGCAGCTCTGGACAGGTGTTATCCTACAATGAGCAGTTCTTC. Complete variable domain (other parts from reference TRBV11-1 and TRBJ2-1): EAEVAQSPRYKITEKSQAVAFWCDPISGHATLYWYRQILGQGPELLVQFQDESVVDDSQLPKDRFSAERLKGVDSTLKIQPAELGDSAMYLCASSSGQVLSYNEQFFGPGTRLTVL.